Each of the 10 T cell receptor beta chains below was sequenced from the same sample in a study of patients and donors after allogeneic stem cell transplantation. In TCRdb, the RT-PCR reads were re-called with MiXCR into one record per CDR3 protein. This sample has roughly 150,000 distinct CDR3 sequences, with 24% found just once. The source material was blood, either unsorted or a sorted T cell fraction (not recorded which). All receptors derive from a human donor who was either an allogeneic HSCT recipient or a stem cell or donor lymphocyte infusion donor (not recorded which). It is not recorded whose cells these are; they may come from a transplant donor.

This clonotype appeared a few times. This chain uses TRBV7-6 with TRBJ1-1, with D perhaps TRBD1 (5 bases). This CDR3 spans 19 amino acids. V was cut by 2 bases and J by 0 bases, with 22 bases left in between. Germline V gene lookup returns CDR1 SGHVS and CDR2 FNYEAQ. CDR3 bases: TGTGCCAGCAGCTTAAAGGCCCTCTTCCCCCAGGGATTGAACACTGAAGCTTTCTTT. This translates into CASSLKALFPQGLNTEAFF.

V and J are TRBV20-1 and TRBJ2-7, with D maybe TRBD1 (6 bases). Germline V gene lookup returns CDR1 DFQATT and CDR2 SNEGSKA (reference sequence). The CDR3 consists of 15 residues. The V and J ends lost 4 bases and 0 bases respectively, with 16 bases between them. Written as DNA, the CDR3 is TGCAGTGCTATCCACCCAGGGGTCCTCTCCTACGAGCAGTACTTC. It translates to CSAIHPGVLSYEQYF.

This clonotype showed up many times. The J gene is TRBJ2-3, the V gene TRBV5-6; TRBD1 matches 9 bases. CDR1 is SGHDT and CDR2 is YYEEEE in the germline V gene. The V and J ends lost 0 bases and 4 bases, in that order; junction bases with no gene match: 0. This CDR3 is built from 14 residues. DNA for the CDR3: TGTGCCAGCAGCTTGGGGACAGGGGCAGATACGCAGTATTTT. Amino acids: CASSLGTGADTQYF.

The genes are TRBV5-1 and TRBJ1-4; possibly TRBD1 for D (6 bases). The CDR3 is 15 amino acids. Looked up from germline, CDR1 is SGHRS and CDR2 is YFSETQ. Trimming shortened V by 2 bases and J by 7 bases, and 15 bases separated the two germline ends. The CDR3 nucleotides read TGCGCCAGCAGCTTCTACAGGGCAGTCGGTGAAAAACTGTTTTTT. Translated, it gives CASSFYRAVGEKLFF. The whole variable domain, filled in from reference TRBV5-1 and TRBJ1-4, reads KAGVTQTPRYLIKTRGQQVTLSCSPISGHRSVSWYQQTPGQGLQFLFEYFSETQRNKGNFPGRFSGRQFSNSRSEMNVSTLELGDSALYLCASSFYRAVGEKLFFGSGTQLSVL.

The genes are TRBV5-1 and TRBJ1-4; D not resolved. This CDR3 contains 14 residues. V dropped 2 bases and J dropped 3 bases, with 8 bases sitting between them. Germline CDR1 reads SGHRS; CDR2 reads YFSETQ. CDR3 coding DNA: TGCGCCAGCAGCTTCGGGGTATCTAATGAAAAACTGTTTTTT. Translation gives CASSFGVSNEKLFF.

The table lists this clonotype with a few counts. The gene calls are TRBV7-2 and TRBJ1-4; D uncertain. CDR1 is SGHTA, CDR2 FQGNSA, per germline. The germline V and J ends were trimmed by 3 bases and 4 bases, with 9 bases remaining between them. The CDR3 contains 14 residues. Here the CDR3 DNA reads TGTGCCAGCAGCTTGGCTTTAGTTAATGAAAAACTGTTTTTT. It is translated as CASSLALVNEKLFF.

The rearrangement joins TRBV5-1 to TRBJ2-3, with 12 bases identical to TRBD2. Trimming cost V 0 bases and J 2 bases; bases outside gene matches: 1. CDR3 length equals 16 residues. Germline V gene data show CDR1 as SGHRS and CDR2 as YFSETQ. This CDR3 is CASSLGTSGVTDTQYF. As DNA, the CDR3 is TGCGCCAGCAGCTTGGGGACTAGCGGGGTCACAGATACGCAGTATTTT.

The chain employs TRBV25-1 and TRBJ1-4, with D hard to call. Trimming removed 7 bases from V and 9 bases from J, with 15 bases in between. This CDR3 has 13 amino acids. CDR1 is MGHDK and CDR2 is SYGVNS in the germline V gene. CDR3 protein: CASNGVLDQKLFF. The CDR3 coding sequence is TGTGCCAGCAACGGGGTACTAGATCAAAAACTGTTTTTT.

The J gene is TRBJ2-4, the V gene TRBV20-1; D call uncertain. The germline V gene has CDR1 DFQATT and CDR2 SNEGSKA (reference sequence). CDR3 length equals 15 residues. V was trimmed by 4 bases and J by 0 bases, leaving 13 bases between them. The CDR3 reads CSANLGLLAKNIQYF. The CDR3 DNA follows: TGCAGTGCTAACCTGGGCCTACTAGCCAAAAACATTCAGTACTTC.

This clonotype has only a few counts. This chain links TRBV7-2 with TRBJ2-1, with D tentatively TRBD1 or TRBD2 (6 bases each). Trimming removed 0 bases at V and 7 bases at J, with 10 bases between. The CDR3 has 14 residues. From germline, CDR1 is SGHTA and CDR2 FQGNSA. The CDR3 region is CASSLAGGMNEQFF. The CDR3 bases are TGTGCCAGCAGCTTAGCGGGGGGCATGAATGAGCAGTTCTTC.